The 18 T cell receptor beta chains below all came from one sample that was sequenced in a study of CD8 T cells in Susac syndrome. Random hexamers were used to reverse transcribe an amount of roughly 0.5 to 1 ug RNA. One entry per CDR3 protein results from TCRdb running MiXCR on the immunoSEQ multiplex PCR reads. The table includes some 210,000 distinct CDR3 sequences, about 94% detected once. Sequences were obtained from CD4+ T cells from PBMCs. These receptors originate from a human donor with Susac syndrome.

The chain carries TRBV5-6 and TRBJ1-5; 7 bases map to TRBD1. The V gene end was trimmed by 5 bases and the J gene end by 7 bases; junction bases not matched to a gene: 6. CDR1 is SGHDT, CDR2 YYEEEE, per germline. The length of the CDR3 is 13 residues. CDR3 coding DNA: TGTGCCAGCAGGAAACAGGGGAGCCAGCCCCAGCATTTT. It codes for CASRKQGSQPQHF. Variable domain in full (rest from reference TRBV5-6 and TRBJ1-5): DAGVTQSPTHLIKTRGQQVTLRCSPKSGHDTVSWYQQALGQGPQFIFQYYEEEERQRGNFPDRFSGHQFPNYSSELNVNALLLGDSALYLCASRKQGSQPQHFGDGTRLSIL.

CDR3 region: CSAPGTGDGYGYTF. The CDR3 region has the DNA TGCAGTGCACCCGGGACAGGGGACGGCTATGGCTACACCTTC. The chain links TRBV20-1 to TRBJ1-2, with 10 positions matching TRBD1. CDR1 is DFQATT, CDR2 SNEGSKA, per germline (reference sequence). This CDR3 region has 14 residues. The ends lost 6 bases at V and 4 bases at J; junction bases unmatched: 8.

The J gene is TRBJ2-5, the V gene TRBV9; no clear D. The germline V gene encodes CDR1 SGDLS and CDR2 YYNGEE. CDR3 length equals 14 residues. V lost 0 bases and J 1 base, leaving 7 bases between the germline ends. CDR3: CASSVDSLQETQYF. The CDR3 nucleotides are TGTGCCAGCAGCGTAGACAGCCTCCAAGAGACCCAGTACTTC.

The V gene is TRBV29-1, the J gene TRBJ1-1, with D possibly matching TRBD1 (5 bases). V lost 2 bases, J lost 0 bases, and 10 bases lay in between. CDR1 is SQVTM and CDR2 is ANQGSEA in the germline V gene. The CDR3 has 14 residues. This chain's CDR3 is CSVEPGSMNTEAFF. As DNA, the CDR3 is TGCAGCGTTGAACCAGGGTCCATGAACACTGAAGCTTTCTTT.

The chain couples TRBV7-9 to TRBJ2-1; perhaps TRBD2 as D (6 bases). The CDR3 runs 16 residues. Trimming took 0 bases from V and 2 from J, leaving 11 bases between them. Germline loops: CDR1 SEHNR, CDR2 FQNEAQ (reference sequence). CDR3 residues: CASSLARGTPYNEQFF. As DNA, the CDR3 is TGTGCCAGCAGCTTAGCTCGAGGGACTCCCTACAATGAGCAGTTCTTC.

The J gene is TRBJ1-6, the V gene TRBV5-6; possible D gene TRBD1, 6 bases. CDR3 length: 16 amino acids. Germline V gene data show CDR1 as SGHDT and CDR2 as YYEEEE. V was cut by 2 bases and J by 6 bases, with 15 bases left in between. CDR3 in amino acids: CASSFPSGEGNSPLHF. CDR3 sequence (DNA): TGTGCCAGCAGCTTTCCGTCAGGGGAAGGTAATTCACCCCTCCACTTT.

The chain uses TRBV3-1 and TRBJ2-2; D remains ambiguous. The CDR3 extends over 15 amino acids. Germline V CDR1 and CDR2: LGHDT, YNNKEL (reference sequence). V shed 1 base and J shed 1 base, with 7 bases lying between them. Written as DNA, the CDR3 is TGTGCCAGCAGCCAAGTAGCAGGGAACACCGGGGAGCTGTTTTTT. It codes for CASSQVAGNTGELFF.

The chain carries TRBV2 and TRBJ2-5; 14 bases map to TRBD2. The ends lost 7 bases at V and 5 bases at J; junction bases unmatched: 9. The germline CDR1 and CDR2 sequences are SNHLY and FYNNEI. The CDR3 runs to 16 residues. The CDR3 nucleotides read TGTGCCAGCATGGGAGGACTAGCGGGGGGCAAGGAGACCCAGTACTTC. This encodes CASMGGLAGGKETQYF. The entire variable domain, with the rest obtained from reference TRBV2 and TRBJ2-5, is as follows: EPEVTQTPSHQVTQMGQEVILRCVPISNHLYFYWYRQILGQKVEFLVSFYNNEISEKSEIFDDQFSVERPDGSNFTLKIRSTKLEDSAMYFCASMGGLAGGKETQYFGPGTRLLVL.

The gene calls are TRBV4-3 and TRBJ1-1; 7 positions match TRBD1. The CDR3 is 17 amino acids. Per the germline V gene, CDR1 is LGHNA and CDR2 is YSLEER. Trimming cost V 1 base and J 1 base; bases outside gene matches: 9. CDR3 sequence: CASSQGQGQPRNTEAFF. CDR3 nucleotides: TGCGCCAGCAGCCAAGGACAGGGACAGCCGAGGAACACTGAAGCTTTCTTT.

The chain carries TRBV15 and TRBJ2-7, with TRBD1 matching 11 bases. V shed 3 bases, J shed 3 bases, and the junction held 7 bases outside the gene matches. The CDR3 spans 16 residues. Germline CDR1 LNHNV, CDR2 YYDKDF (reference sequence). The CDR3 loop reads CATSRKVGTGGYEQYF. The CDR3 region has the DNA TGTGCCACCAGCAGGAAGGTCGGGACAGGGGGCTACGAGCAGTACTTC.

V and J are TRBV20-1 and TRBJ1-6; D gene unclear. Trimming left V 4 bases short and J 6 bases short, with 13 bases between. Germline lookup yields CDR1 DFQATT and CDR2 SNEGSKA (reference sequence). The CDR3 has 14 amino acids. The CDR3 region has the DNA TGCAGTGCTACTAGGACCGCGGGTAATTCACCCCTCCACTTT. Its translation is CSATRTAGNSPLHF.

The chain has TRBV2 and TRBJ2-5; TRBD1 aligns across 7 bases. The J segment lost 1 base and the V segment lost 6 bases, leaving 8 bases of the junction unmatched. The CDR3 has 15 residues. Germline-derived CDR1 and CDR2 are SNHLY and FYNNEI. The CDR3 DNA sequence: TGTGCCAGCAGCCCCGGGACAGATCCCCAAGAGACCCAGTACTTC. Encoded protein: CASSPGTDPQETQYF. Full variable domain (remainder filled in from reference TRBV2 and TRBJ2-5): EPEVTQTPSHQVTQMGQEVILRCVPISNHLYFYWYRQILGQKVEFLVSFYNNEISEKSEIFDDQFSVERPDGSNFTLKIRSTKLEDSAMYFCASSPGTDPQETQYFGPGTRLLVL.

The chain carries TRBV9 and TRBJ1-5; D remains ambiguous. This CDR3 has 15 amino acids. Germline loops: CDR1 SGDLS, CDR2 YYNGEE. V lost 4 bases to trimming and J lost 2 bases, with 13 bases between them. The CDR3 nucleotides are TGTGCCAGCAGCCCGGACCCTTCTGGCAATCAGCCCCAGCATTTT. This translates into CASSPDPSGNQPQHF. Full variable domain (missing parts from reference TRBV9 and TRBJ1-5): DSGVTQTPKHLITATGQRVTLRCSPRSGDLSVYWYQQSLDQGLQFLIQYYNGEERAKGNILERFSAQQFPDLHSELNLSSLELGDSALYFCASSPDPSGNQPQHFGDGTRLSIL.

This sequence joins TRBV9 and TRBJ2-5, with D perhaps TRBD1 or TRBD2 (5 bases each). The CDR3 length is 14 residues. Trimming took off 0 bases at V and 1 base at J, with 7 bases between the two ends. Germline V gene sequence: CDR1 SGDLS, CDR2 YYNGEE. The CDR3 region is CASSVAGLQETQYF. As DNA, the CDR3 is TGTGCCAGCAGCGTAGCGGGGCTCCAAGAGACCCAGTACTTC.

In this sample, this clonotype turned up once. The CDR3 loop is CASSQVQGGEQYF. CDR3 nucleotide sequence: TGTGCCAGCAGCCAAGTTCAGGGAGGCGAGCAGTACTTC. The chain joins TRBV3-1 to TRBJ2-7, with D tentatively TRBD2 (6 bases). Germline V gene sequence: CDR1 LGHDT, CDR2 YNNKEL (reference sequence). The CDR3 spans 13 residues. V dropped 1 base and J dropped 6 bases, with 10 bases sitting between them.

The V call is TRBV3-1, the J call TRBJ2-7; 7 nucleotides match TRBD1. V lost 0 bases, J lost 6 bases, and 2 bases stayed unmatched. The CDR3 loop spans 13 amino acids. The germline V gene has CDR1 LGHDT and CDR2 YNNKEL (reference sequence). The CDR3 here is CASSQERGREQYF. CDR3 coding DNA: TGTGCCAGCAGCCAAGAAAGGGGGCGCGAGCAGTACTTC.

CDR3 loop: CASGTGAGETQYF. CDR3 bases: TGTGCCAGCGGGACGGGGGCCGGGGAGACCCAGTACTTC. The V call is TRBV4-2, the J call TRBJ2-5; D tentatively fits TRBD1 or TRBD2 (6 bases each). This CDR3 region has 13 residues. Trimming shortened V by 8 bases and J by 5 bases, and 15 bases separated the two germline ends. From germline, CDR1 is LGHNA and CDR2 YNFKEQ.

Written as DNA, the CDR3 is TGTGCCAGCTCACCAGCGGGGACAGGGGAACGAGATGGCTACACCTTC. Translating gives CASSPAGTGERDGYTF. The chain couples TRBV18 to TRBJ1-2; 10 bases match TRBD1. Losses at the gene ends were 2 bases for V and 6 bases for J; bases not matched to a gene: 9. Per the germline V gene, CDR1 is KGHSH and CDR2 is LQKENI. The CDR3 spans 16 residues.